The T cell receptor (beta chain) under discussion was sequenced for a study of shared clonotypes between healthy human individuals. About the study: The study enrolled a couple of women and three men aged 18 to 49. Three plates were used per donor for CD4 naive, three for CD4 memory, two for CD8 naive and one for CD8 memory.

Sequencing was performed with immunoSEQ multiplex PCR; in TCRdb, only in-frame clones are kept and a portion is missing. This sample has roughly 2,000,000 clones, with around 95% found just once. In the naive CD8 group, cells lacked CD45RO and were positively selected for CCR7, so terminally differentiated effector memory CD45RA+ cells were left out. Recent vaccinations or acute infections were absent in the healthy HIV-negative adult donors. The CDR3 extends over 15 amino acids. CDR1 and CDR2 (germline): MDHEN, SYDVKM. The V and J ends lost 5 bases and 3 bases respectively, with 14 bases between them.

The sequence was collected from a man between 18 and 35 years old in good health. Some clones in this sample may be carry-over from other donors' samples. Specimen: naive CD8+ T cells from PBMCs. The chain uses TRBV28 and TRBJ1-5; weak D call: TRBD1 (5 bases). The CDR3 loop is CASSRGRDPNQPQHF. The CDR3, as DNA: TGTGCCAGCAGTCGGGGAAGGGACCCCAATCAGCCCCAGCATTTT. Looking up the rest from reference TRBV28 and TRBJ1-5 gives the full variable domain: DVKVTQSSRYLVKRTGEKVFLECVQDMDHENMFWYRQDPGLGLRLIYFSYDVKMKEKGDIPEGYSVSREKKERFSLILESASTNQTSMYLCASSRGRDPNQPQHFGDGTRLSIL.